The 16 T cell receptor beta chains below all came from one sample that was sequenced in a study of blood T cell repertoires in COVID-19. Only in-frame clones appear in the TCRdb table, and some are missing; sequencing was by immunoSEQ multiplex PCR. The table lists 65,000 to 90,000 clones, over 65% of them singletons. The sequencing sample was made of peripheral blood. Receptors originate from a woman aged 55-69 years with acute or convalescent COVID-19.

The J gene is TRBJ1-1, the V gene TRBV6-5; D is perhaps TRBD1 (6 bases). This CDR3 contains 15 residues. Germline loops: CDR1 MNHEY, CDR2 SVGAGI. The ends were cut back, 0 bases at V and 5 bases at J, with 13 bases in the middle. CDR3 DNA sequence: TGTGCCAGCAGTTACTCTGCCACAAGGGGGACTGAAGCTTTCTTT. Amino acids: CASSYSATRGTEAFF.

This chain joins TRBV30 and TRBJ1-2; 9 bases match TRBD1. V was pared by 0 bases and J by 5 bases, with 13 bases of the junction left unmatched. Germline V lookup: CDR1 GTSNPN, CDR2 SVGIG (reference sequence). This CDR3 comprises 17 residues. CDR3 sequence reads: CAWSVPNPGQGEYGYTF. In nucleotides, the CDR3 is TGTGCCTGGAGTGTACCAAATCCGGGACAGGGAGAATATGGCTACACCTTC. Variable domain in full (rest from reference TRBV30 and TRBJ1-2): SQTIHQWPATLVQPVGSPLSLECTVEGTSNPNLYWYRQAAGRGLQLLFYSVGIGQISSEVPQNLSASRPQDRQFILSSKKLLLSDSGFYLCAWSVPNPGQGEYGYTFGSGTRLTVV.

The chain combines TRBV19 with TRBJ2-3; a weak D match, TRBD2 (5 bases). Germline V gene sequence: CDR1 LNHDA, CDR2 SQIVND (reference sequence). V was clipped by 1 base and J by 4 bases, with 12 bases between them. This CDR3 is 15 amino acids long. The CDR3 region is CASSIVGVESDTQYF. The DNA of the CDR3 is TGTGCCAGTAGTATAGTCGGGGTCGAGTCAGATACGCAGTATTTT.

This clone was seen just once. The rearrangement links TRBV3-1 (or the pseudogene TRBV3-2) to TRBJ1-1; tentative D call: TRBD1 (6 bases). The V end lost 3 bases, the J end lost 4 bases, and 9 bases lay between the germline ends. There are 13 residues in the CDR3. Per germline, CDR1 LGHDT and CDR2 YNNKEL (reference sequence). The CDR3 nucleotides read TGTGCCAGCAGCCAGGTCAGGGGCACTGAAGCTTTCTTT. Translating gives CASSQVRGTEAFF.

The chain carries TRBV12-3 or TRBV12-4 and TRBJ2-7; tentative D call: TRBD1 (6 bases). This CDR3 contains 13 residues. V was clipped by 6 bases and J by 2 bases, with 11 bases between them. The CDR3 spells CASREDSPYEQYF. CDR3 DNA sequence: TGTGCCAGCAGGGAGGACAGTCCCTACGAGCAGTACTTC.

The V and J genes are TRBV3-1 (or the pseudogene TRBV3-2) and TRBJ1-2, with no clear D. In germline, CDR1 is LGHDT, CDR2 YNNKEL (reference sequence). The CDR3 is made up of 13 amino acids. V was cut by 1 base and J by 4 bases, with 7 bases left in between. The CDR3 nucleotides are TGTGCCAGCAGCCAAGTCCCGGTCTATGGCTACACCTTC. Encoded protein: CASSQVPVYGYTF.

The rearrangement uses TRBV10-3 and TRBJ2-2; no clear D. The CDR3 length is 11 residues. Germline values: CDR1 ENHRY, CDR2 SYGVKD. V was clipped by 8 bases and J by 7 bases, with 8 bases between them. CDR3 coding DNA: TGTGCCATCGGGCTTGGCGGGGAGCTGTTTTTT. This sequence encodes CAIGLGGELFF.

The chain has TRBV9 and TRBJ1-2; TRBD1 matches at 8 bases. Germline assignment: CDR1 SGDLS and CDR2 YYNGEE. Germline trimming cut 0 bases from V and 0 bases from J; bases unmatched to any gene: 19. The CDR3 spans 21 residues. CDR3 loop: CASSVEARLTGVSLSNYGYTF. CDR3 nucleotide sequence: TGTGCCAGCAGCGTAGAAGCGAGGCTGACAGGGGTATCCCTATCTAACTATGGCTACACCTTC.

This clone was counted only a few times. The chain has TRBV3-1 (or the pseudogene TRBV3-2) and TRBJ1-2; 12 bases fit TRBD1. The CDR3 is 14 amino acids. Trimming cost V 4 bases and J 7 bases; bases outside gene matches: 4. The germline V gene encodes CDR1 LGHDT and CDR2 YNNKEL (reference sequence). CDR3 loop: CASSLGTGGLGYTF. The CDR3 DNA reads TGTGCCAGCAGCCTCGGGACAGGGGGCCTTGGCTACACCTTC.

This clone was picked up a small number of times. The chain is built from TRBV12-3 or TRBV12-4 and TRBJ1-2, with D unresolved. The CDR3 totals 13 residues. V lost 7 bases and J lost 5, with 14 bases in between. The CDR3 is CASKTSGSYGYTF. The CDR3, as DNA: TGTGCCAGCAAAACCTCGGGGAGTTATGGCTACACCTTC.

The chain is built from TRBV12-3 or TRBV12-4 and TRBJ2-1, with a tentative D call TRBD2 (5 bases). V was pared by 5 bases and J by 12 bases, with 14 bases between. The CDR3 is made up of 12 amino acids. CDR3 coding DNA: TGTGCCAGCAGTCCCCGGGGAGTCGGGCAGTTCTTC. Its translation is CASSPRGVGQFF.

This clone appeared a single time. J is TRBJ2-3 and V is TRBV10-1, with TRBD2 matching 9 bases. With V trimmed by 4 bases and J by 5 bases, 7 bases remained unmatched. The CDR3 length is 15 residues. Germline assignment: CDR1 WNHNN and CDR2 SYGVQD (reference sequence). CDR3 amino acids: CASSVTSGLQDTQYF. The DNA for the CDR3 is TGCGCCAGCAGTGTGACTAGCGGCCTACAAGATACGCAGTATTTT.

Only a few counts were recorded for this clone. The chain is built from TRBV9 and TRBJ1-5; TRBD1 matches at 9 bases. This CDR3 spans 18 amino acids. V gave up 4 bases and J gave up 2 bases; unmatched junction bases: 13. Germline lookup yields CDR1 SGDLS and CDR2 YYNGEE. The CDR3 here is CASSHPYLRDRGNQPQHF. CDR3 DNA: TGTGCCAGCAGCCATCCATATCTCCGGGACAGGGGCAATCAGCCCCAGCATTTT.

This CDR3 is CASSPTSGRDNEQYF. The DNA for the CDR3 is TGTGCCAGCAGCCCAACTAGCGGGAGAGACAACGAGCAGTACTTC. This chain links TRBV5-4 with TRBJ2-7; 11 bases are shared with TRBD2. Trimming took 4 bases from V and 5 from J; bases not matched to a gene: 8. This CDR3 region has 15 residues. CDR1 and CDR2 (germline): SGHNT, YYREEE (reference sequence).

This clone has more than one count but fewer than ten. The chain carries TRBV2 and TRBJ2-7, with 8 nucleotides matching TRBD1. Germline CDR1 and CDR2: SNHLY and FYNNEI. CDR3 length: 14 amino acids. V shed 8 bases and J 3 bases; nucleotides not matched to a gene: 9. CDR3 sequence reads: CASDEQGVGYEQYF. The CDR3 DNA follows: TGTGCCAGCGACGAACAGGGGGTAGGCTACGAGCAGTACTTC.

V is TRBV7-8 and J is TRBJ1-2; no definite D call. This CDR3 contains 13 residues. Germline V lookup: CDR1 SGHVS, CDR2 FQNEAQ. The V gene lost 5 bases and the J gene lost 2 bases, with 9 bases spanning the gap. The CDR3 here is CASSQERNYGYTF. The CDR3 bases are TGTGCCAGCAGCCAAGAACGGAACTATGGCTACACCTTC.